This entry features one T cell receptor (beta chain) sequence. These data originate in a study of control samples from healthy donors and cancer patients. Only in-frame clones appear in the TCRdb table, and some are missing; sequencing was by immunoSEQ multiplex PCR. Seen here are 100,000 to 130,000 clones, roughly four fifths observed once, and the top ten hold 6% to 8%. The CDR3 is 15 residues long. After removal of 6 bases from V and 0 bases from J, the junction contained 5 bases not matched to a gene. Germline V gene sequence: CDR1 LNHDA, CDR2 SQIVND (reference sequence). The chain is built from TRBV19 and TRBJ2-3; 8 bases line up with TRBD1. Material for sequencing was blood. This TCR was sampled from a man between 18 and 29 years old in good health. CDR3 nucleotides: TGTGCCAGTAGCTGGACAGGGTTGAGCACAGATACGCAGTATTTT. Its translation: CASSWTGLSTDTQYF.